One sample yielded the 20 T cell receptor beta chains listed below, sequenced in a study of T cells in Graves' hyperthyroidism and ophthalmopathy (dated by TCRdb to the late 2010s). The receptor library was made with multiplex PCR. The sequencer was an Illumina HiSeq 2000. The TCR beta CDR3 regions were amplified from RNA transcripts. The first round of RT-PCR for the TCR CDR3 was performed with the HTBI primer set and the Qiagen OneStep RT-PCR kit. In-frame beta chains were kept once TCRdb had trimmed the public reads at Q25 with fastp and called clones with MiXCR. Rows merge per CDR3 protein into single entries with the most common DNA and genes. The sample table holds hundreds of thousands of distinct CDR3 sequences, of which approximately 15% were seen once. Jointly, the top ten make up roughly 13% of the sample. The specimen sequenced was blood. The source of these receptors is a woman in her thirties or forties with Graves' hyperthyroidism.

V is TRBV5-6 and J is TRBJ1-1; 7 bases fit TRBD1. The CDR3 has 13 residues. With V trimmed by 4 bases and J by 13 bases, 13 bases remained unmatched. CDR1 and CDR2 from the germline V gene are SGHDT and YYEEEE. The CDR3 DNA reads as TGTGCCAGCAGCACCGACAGGGAATTATTTTGTTTCTTT. Translation gives CASSTDRELFCFF.

This clonotype was seen ten or more times. The germline gene is not matched at one end of the junction; a read error may be the cause. The gene calls are TRBV28 and TRBJ1-5; D may be TRBD1 (6 bases). CDR3 size: 12 residues. The germline gives CDR1 MDHEN, CDR2 SYDVKM. The CDR3 nucleotides are TGTGCCAGCGGATTCGGAGGACAGCCCTCGGATTTT. Translating it yields CASGFGGQPSDF.

This clonotype was seen at least ten times. CDR3 coding DNA: TGTGCCTGGAGCTTCGGGACGAGCTACGAGCAGTACTTC. It specifies CAWSFGTSYEQYF. The J gene is TRBJ2-7, the V gene TRBV30; TRBD1 or TRBD2 may be the D gene (5 bases each). V lost 3 bases, J lost 3 bases, and 12 bases lay in between. The CDR3 loop spans 13 amino acids. Per germline, CDR1 GTSNPN and CDR2 SVGIG (reference sequence).

The table lists this clonotype with many counts. The rearrangement joins TRBV27 to TRBJ1-6; 9 positions agree with TRBD1. Germline CDR1 MNHEY, CDR2 SMNVEV (reference sequence). This CDR3 is built from 15 residues. J gave up 6 bases and V 6 bases, and 6 bases lay outside the gene matches. This CDR3 reads CASRDRDRVNSPLHF. The DNA for the CDR3 is TGTGCCAGCAGAGACCGGGACAGGGTTAATTCACCCCTCCACTTT.

The J gene is TRBJ2-7, the V gene TRBV10-3, with unresolved D. Per the germline V gene, CDR1 is ENHRY and CDR2 is SYGVKD. Deletions cut 1 base from V and 1 base from J, with 5 bases between. The CDR3 extends over 13 amino acids. CDR3 sequence (DNA): TGTGCCATCAGTGAGTTCGGGTCCTACGAGCAGTACTTC. It codes for CAISEFGSYEQYF.

This clonotype was counted ten times or more. The chain recombines TRBV20-1 with TRBJ2-1; D might be TRBD1 or TRBD2, each matching 5 bases. V gave up 0 bases and J gave up 9 bases, with 24 bases separating them. The length of the CDR3 is 17 residues. Germline lookup yields CDR1 DFQATT and CDR2 SNEGSKA (reference sequence). This CDR3 reads CSARDLQAYSIGGEQFF. In DNA form, the CDR3 reads TGCAGTGCTAGAGATTTACAGGCTTATTCTATTGGGGGTGAGCAGTTCTTC.

This clonotype was recorded at least ten times. V usage is TRBV28 and J usage is TRBJ1-1; D might be TRBD1 (5 bases). Trimming cost V 7 bases and J 1 base, with 13 bases left between them. Germline values: CDR1 MDHEN, CDR2 SYDVKM. The CDR3 spans 14 residues. CDR3 sequence reads: CASTPGGENTEAFF. CDR3 DNA sequence: TGTGCCAGCACCCCGGGGGGGGAGAACACTGAAGCTTTCTTT.

This clonotype appeared a few times. The rearrangement links TRBV13 to TRBJ2-4, with 7 bases aligning to TRBD2. The CDR3 has 19 residues. Per germline, CDR1 PRHDT and CDR2 FYEKMQ (reference sequence). J lost 1 base, V lost 5 bases, and 17 bases had no gene match. The DNA for the CDR3 is TGTGCCAGCAGCCCCATCATTGGGGGGGTAGGAGTCGCCAAAAACATTCAGTACTTC. It is translated as CASSPIIGGVGVAKNIQYF.

This clonotype was counted ten times or more. The CDR3 DNA follows: TGCAGCGTTGAAGTTTCGGGGGCGGATACGCAGTATTTT. This sequence encodes CSVEVSGADTQYF. V gene TRBV29-1 combines with J gene TRBJ2-3; D assignment may be TRBD1 or TRBD2 (6 bases each). The germline V gene has CDR1 SQVTM and CDR2 ANQGSEA. V lost 1 base, J lost 6 bases, and 11 bases lay in between. The CDR3 totals 13 residues.

At least ten counts were recorded for this clonotype. The chain is built from TRBV5-1 and TRBJ2-3; 10 nucleotides match TRBD2. Germline lookup yields CDR1 SGHRS and CDR2 YFSETQ. J lost 5 bases, V lost 4 bases, and 19 bases had no gene match. The CDR3 spans 19 residues. The CDR3 loop is CASSPGGQISSGRGDTQYF. For the CDR3, the DNA is TGCGCCAGCAGCCCGGGAGGACAGATCTCTAGCGGGAGAGGAGATACGCAGTATTTT.

This clonotype was counted many times. A junction boundary mismatches the germline segment, possibly from a read error. V usage is TRBV12-5 and J usage is TRBJ2-1; 14 positions match TRBD2. From germline, CDR1 is LGHNT and CDR2 FRNRAP. This CDR3 region has 16 residues. The CDR3 spells CASGLGTSGSMNEQFF. In DNA form, the CDR3 reads TGCGCTAGTGGTTTGGGGACTAGCGGGAGTATGAATGAGCAGTTCTTC.

The CDR3 bases are TGCGCCAGCAGTGAGGTGGCTGGGGGTACCAATGAGCAGTTCTTC. It codes for CASSEVAGGTNEQFF. J is TRBJ2-1 and V is TRBV10-1; possibly TRBD1 or TRBD2 for D (5 bases each). This CDR3 has 15 residues. V dropped 2 bases and J dropped 6 bases, with 14 bases sitting between them. From germline, CDR1 is WNHNN and CDR2 SYGVQD (reference sequence).

This chain joins TRBV5-1 and TRBJ2-2, with D perhaps TRBD2 (6 bases). CDR1 SGHRS and CDR2 YFSETQ come from the germline V gene. The V end lost 4 bases, the J end lost 1 base, and 14 bases lay between the germline ends. The CDR3 is 16 amino acids. CDR3 bases: TGCGCCAGCAGCGGCAACCCGGGGGTGAACACCGGGGAGCTGTTTTTT. Translated: CASSGNPGVNTGELFF.

A few counts support this clonotype. This chain links TRBV6-1 with TRBJ1-1; 8 bases line up with TRBD1. The trim removed 7 bases at V and 4 bases at J, leaving 11 bases unmatched. Looked up from germline, CDR1 is MNHNS and CDR2 is SASEGT. The CDR3 covers 15 residues. The CDR3 loop reads CASNTNRGKGTEAFF. CDR3 DNA sequence: TGTGCCAGCAACACCAACAGGGGGAAGGGCACTGAAGCTTTCTTT.

The chain joins TRBV10-2 to TRBJ1-2; TRBD1 matches at 7 bases. The CDR3 sequence is 14 residues long. Germline CDR1 is WSHSY and CDR2 is SAAADI. Trimming removed 0 bases from V and 4 bases from J; junction bases left unmatched: 2. CDR3 nucleotide sequence: TGCGCCAGCAGTGAGTCGGGACAGCTCTATGGCTACACCTTC. It yields the protein CASSESGQLYGYTF.

On this clonotype: Sequence at one end of the junction differs from germline and may be a read error. CDR3 DNA: TGCGCCAGCAGCATAGCGGGACAGGGGGGTACAGATACGCAGTATTTT. Protein: CASSIAGQGGTDTQYF. This rearrangement joins TRBV5-5 to TRBJ2-3, with 11 nucleotides matching TRBD1. CDR3 size: 16 residues. Germline assignment: CDR1 SGHKS and CDR2 YYEKEE (reference sequence).

This clonotype was counted many times. V gene TRBV27 combines with J gene TRBJ2-1; D gene uncertain. The V end was cut by 6 bases, the J end by 5 bases, with 8 bases between. The CDR3 has 12 residues. Germline CDR1 is MNHEY and CDR2 is SMNVEV (reference sequence). CDR3: CASSRWDNEQFF. CDR3 nucleotides: TGTGCCAGCAGCCGGTGGGACAATGAGCAGTTCTTC.

This clonotype appeared many times. V gene TRBV28 combines with J gene TRBJ1-1, with D perhaps matching TRBD1 (5 bases). CDR1 is MDHEN, CDR2 SYDVKM, per germline. The CDR3 has 13 amino acids. Trimming pared 7 bases from V and 0 bases from J, leaving 9 bases between. The CDR3: CASMIGVNTEAFF. In nucleotides, the CDR3 is TGTGCCAGCATGATAGGGGTGAACACTGAAGCTTTCTTT.

As to this clonotype: Given a much more abundant clone one base away, this may be a read error. The chain links TRBV2 to TRBJ2-1; TRBD2 is a possible D gene (5 bases). CDR3 length equals 14 residues. Trimming stripped 5 bases from V and 6 bases from J, with 14 bases between. From germline, CDR1 is SNHLY and CDR2 FYNNEI. The CDR3 protein is CASSRTQNSNEQFF. The CDR3 bases are TGTGCCAGCAGTAGGACTCAAAATAGCAATGAGCAGTTCTTC.

At least ten counts were recorded for this clonotype. The J gene is TRBJ1-5, the V gene TRBV2; 7 bases align to TRBD1. The CDR3 loop spans 15 amino acids. Germline assignment: CDR1 SNHLY and CDR2 FYNNEI. V shed 5 bases, J shed 0 bases, and the junction held 4 bases outside the gene matches. The CDR3 spells CASSRDSNSNQPQHF. The CDR3 DNA is TGTGCCAGCAGTAGGGACAGTAATAGCAATCAGCCCCAGCATTTT.